Included here is one T cell receptor beta chain sequence, with context. The record originates from a study of blood T cell repertoires in COVID-19. For the study at large: T cells, B-cell-depleted T cells, or PBMCs provided the cDNA or gDNA that served as material.

V lost 2 bases to trimming and J lost 5 bases; unmatched junction nucleotides: 1. The CDR3 length is 13 residues. Germline loops: CDR1 MNHEY, CDR2 SMNVEV (reference sequence). The repertoire was sequenced with immunoSEQ multiplex PCR; TCRdb's copy has only in-frame clones and lacks some. The table has some 130,000 clones, 81% seen once; the top ten hold over 7.5%. V usage is TRBV27 and J usage is TRBJ2-3, with 7 bases fitting TRBD2. Sequencing was done on a sample of peripheral blood. This receptor was identified in a woman aged 55 to 70 with active or convalescent COVID-19. CDR3 DNA sequence: TGTGCCAGCAGTTTAGCTAGCGGAGATACGCAGTATTTT. It encodes CASSLASGDTQYF.